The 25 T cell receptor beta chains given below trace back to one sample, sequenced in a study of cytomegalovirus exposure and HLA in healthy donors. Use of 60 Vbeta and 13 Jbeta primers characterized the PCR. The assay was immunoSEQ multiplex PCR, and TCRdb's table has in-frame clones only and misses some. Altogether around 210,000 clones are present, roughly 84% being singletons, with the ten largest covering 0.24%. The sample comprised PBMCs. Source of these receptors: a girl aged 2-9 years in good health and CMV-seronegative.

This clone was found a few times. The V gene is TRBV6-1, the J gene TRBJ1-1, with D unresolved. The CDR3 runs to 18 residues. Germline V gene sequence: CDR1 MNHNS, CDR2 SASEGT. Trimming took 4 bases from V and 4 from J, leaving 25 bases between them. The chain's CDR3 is CASSGARSTERISTEAFF. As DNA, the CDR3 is TGTGCCAGCAGTGGAGCTCGGTCAACAGAACGCATTAGCACTGAAGCTTTCTTT.

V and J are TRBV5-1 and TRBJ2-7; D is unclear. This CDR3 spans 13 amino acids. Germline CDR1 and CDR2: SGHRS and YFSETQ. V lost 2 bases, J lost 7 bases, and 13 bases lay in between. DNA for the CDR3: TGCGCCAGCAGCTTTGGGCTCTCTACGGAGCAGTACTTC. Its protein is CASSFGLSTEQYF.

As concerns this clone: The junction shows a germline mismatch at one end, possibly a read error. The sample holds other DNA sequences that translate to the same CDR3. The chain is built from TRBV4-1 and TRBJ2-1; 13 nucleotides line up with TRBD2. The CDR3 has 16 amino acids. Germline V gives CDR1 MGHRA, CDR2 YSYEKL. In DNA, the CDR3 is TGCGCCAGCAGCCGAGGGACTAGCGGGGCCTATAATGAGCAGTTCTTC. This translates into CASSRGTSGAYNEQFF.

CDR3 loop: CASSEDSATNEKLFF. As DNA, the CDR3 is TGTGCCAGCAGCGAAGACAGTGCAACTAATGAAAAACTGTTTTTT. The chain couples TRBV9 to TRBJ1-4; a weak D match, TRBD1 (5 bases). Per the germline V gene, CDR1 is SGDLS and CDR2 is YYNGEE. This CDR3 has 15 amino acids. Trimming shortened V by 3 bases and J by 0 bases, and 9 bases separated the two germline ends.

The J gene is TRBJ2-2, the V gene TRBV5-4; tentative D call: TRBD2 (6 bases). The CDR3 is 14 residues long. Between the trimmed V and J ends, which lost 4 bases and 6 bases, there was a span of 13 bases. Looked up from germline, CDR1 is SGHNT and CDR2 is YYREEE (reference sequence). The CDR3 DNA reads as TGTGCCAGCAGCCCCGGGAGCGGGCCCGGGGAGCTGTTTTTT. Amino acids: CASSPGSGPGELFF.

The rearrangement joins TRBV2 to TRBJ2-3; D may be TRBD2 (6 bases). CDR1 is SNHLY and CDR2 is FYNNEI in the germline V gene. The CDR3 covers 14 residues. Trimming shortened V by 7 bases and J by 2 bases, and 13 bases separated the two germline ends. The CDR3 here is CASIRRGVTDTQYF. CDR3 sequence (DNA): TGTGCCAGCATTAGGAGGGGCGTCACAGATACGCAGTATTTT.

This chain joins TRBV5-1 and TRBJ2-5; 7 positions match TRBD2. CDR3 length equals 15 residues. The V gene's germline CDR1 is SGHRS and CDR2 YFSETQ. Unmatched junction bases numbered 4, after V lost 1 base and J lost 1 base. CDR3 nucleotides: TGCGCCAGCAGCTTGAGAAGCGGGGCCCAAGAGACCCAGTACTTC. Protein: CASSLRSGAQETQYF.

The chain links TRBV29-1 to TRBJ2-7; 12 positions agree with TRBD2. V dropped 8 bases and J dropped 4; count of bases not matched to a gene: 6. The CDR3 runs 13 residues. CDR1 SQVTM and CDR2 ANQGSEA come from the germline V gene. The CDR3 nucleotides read TGCAGCATCCAACTAGCGGGGGGTTACGAGCAGTACTTC. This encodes CSIQLAGGYEQYF.

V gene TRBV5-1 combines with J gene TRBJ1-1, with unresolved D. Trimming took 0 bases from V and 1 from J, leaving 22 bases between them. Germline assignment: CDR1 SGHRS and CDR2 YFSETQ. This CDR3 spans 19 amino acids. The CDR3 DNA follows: TGCGCCAGCAGCTTGGCCCCCATTAGCATAATTAAAGGGAACACTGAAGCTTTCTTT. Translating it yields CASSLAPISIIKGNTEAFF.

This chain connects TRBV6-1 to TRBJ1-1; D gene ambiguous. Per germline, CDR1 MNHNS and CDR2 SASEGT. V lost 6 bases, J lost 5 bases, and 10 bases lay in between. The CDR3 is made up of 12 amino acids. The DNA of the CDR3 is TGTGCCAGCAGGGTAATACTTACTGAAGCTTTCTTT. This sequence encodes CASRVILTEAFF.

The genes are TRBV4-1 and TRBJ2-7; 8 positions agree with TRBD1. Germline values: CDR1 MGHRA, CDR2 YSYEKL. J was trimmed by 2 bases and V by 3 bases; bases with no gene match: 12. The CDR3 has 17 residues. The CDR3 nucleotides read TGCGCCAGCAGCCAGCTCAAGTCAGGGGGCCCGACCTACGAGCAGTACTTC. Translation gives CASSQLKSGGPTYEQYF.

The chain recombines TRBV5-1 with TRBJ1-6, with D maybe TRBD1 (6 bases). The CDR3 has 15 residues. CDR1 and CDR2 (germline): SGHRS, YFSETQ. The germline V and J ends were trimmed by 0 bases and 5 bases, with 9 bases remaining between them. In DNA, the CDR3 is TGCGCCAGCAGCTTGGCGGCAGGGGATAATTCACCCCTCCACTTT. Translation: CASSLAAGDNSPLHF.

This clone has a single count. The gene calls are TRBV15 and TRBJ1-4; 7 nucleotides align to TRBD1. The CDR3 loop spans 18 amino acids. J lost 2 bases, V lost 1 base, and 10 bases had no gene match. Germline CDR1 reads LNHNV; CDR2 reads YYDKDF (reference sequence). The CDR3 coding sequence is TGTGCCACCAGCAGAGTCCGCCGAAGGGGGCGGACTAATGAAAAACTGTTTTTT. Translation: CATSRVRRRGRTNEKLFF.

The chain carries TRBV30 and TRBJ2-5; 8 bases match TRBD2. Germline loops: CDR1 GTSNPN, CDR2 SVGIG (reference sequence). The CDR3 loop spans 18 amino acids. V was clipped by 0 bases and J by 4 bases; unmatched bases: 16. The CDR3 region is CAWSVRFGGGLSLETQYF. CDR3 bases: TGTGCCTGGAGTGTACGGTTTGGCGGGGGGTTAAGTTTAGAGACCCAGTACTTC.

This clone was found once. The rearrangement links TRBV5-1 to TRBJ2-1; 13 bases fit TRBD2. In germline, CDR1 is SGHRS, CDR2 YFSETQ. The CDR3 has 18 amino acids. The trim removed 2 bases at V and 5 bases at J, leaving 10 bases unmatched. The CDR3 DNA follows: TGCGCCAGCAGCTTCCTTATGACTAGCGGGGGGACTAACAATGAGCAGTTCTTC. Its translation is CASSFLMTSGGTNNEQFF.

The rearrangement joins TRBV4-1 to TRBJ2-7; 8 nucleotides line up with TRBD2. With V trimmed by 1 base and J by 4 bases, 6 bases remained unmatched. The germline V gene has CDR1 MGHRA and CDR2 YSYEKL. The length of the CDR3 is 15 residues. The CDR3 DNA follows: TGCGCCAGCAGCCAAGCTCAGGGCGGGAGGTACGAGCAGTACTTC. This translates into CASSQAQGGRYEQYF.

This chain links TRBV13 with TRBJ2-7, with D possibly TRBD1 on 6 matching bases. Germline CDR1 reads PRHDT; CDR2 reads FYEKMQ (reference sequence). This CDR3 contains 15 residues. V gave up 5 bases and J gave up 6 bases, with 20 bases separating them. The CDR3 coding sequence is TGTGCCAGCAGCCCAACCCCGCGACAGGCTGGCGAGCAGTACTTC. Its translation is CASSPTPRQAGEQYF.

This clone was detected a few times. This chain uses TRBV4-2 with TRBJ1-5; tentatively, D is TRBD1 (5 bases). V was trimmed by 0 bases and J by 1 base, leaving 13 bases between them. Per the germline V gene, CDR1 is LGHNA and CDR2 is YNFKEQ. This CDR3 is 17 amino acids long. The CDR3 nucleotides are TGTGCCAGCAGCCAAGATCCAGGGTTCAGAAGCAATCAGCCCCAGCATTTT. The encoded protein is CASSQDPGFRSNQPQHF.

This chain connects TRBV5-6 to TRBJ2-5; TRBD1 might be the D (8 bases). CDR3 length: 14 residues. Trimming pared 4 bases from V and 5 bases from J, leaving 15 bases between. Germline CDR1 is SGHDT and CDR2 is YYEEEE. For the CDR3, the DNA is TGTGCCAGCAGCGTTATACAGGGGGGGGAGACCCAGTACTTC. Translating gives CASSVIQGGETQYF.

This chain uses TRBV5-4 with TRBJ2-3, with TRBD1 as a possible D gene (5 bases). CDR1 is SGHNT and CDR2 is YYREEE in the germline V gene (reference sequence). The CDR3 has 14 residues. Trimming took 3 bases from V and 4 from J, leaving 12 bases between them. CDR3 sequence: CASSSRRGPDTQYF. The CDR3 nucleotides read TGTGCCAGCAGCTCCAGAAGGGGCCCAGATACGCAGTATTTT.

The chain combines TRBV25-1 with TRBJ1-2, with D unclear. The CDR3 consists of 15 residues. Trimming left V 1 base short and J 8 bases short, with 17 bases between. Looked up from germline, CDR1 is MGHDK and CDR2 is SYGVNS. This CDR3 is CASSESLKVGSGYTF. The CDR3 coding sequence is TGTGCCAGCAGTGAATCGTTGAAGGTCGGTAGCGGCTACACCTTC.

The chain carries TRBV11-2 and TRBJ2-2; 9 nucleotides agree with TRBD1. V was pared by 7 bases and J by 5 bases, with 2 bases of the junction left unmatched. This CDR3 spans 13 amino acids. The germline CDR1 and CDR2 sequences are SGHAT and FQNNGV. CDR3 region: CASNGQGTGELFF. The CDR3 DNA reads TGTGCCAGCAATGGACAGGGGACCGGGGAGCTGTTTTTT.

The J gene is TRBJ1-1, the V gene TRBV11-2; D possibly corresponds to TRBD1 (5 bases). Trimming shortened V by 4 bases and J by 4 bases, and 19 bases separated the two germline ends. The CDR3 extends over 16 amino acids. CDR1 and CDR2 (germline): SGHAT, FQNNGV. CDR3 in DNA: TGTGCCAGCAGCTCCCGGCGGGGGTCCCTGGGCACTGAAGCTTTCTTT. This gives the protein CASSSRRGSLGTEAFF.

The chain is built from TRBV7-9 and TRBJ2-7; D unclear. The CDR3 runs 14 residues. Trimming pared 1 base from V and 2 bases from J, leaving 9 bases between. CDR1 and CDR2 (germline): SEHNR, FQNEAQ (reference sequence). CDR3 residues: CASSLEHLPYEQYF. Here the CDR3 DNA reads TGTGCCAGCAGCTTAGAACACCTCCCCTACGAGCAGTACTTC.

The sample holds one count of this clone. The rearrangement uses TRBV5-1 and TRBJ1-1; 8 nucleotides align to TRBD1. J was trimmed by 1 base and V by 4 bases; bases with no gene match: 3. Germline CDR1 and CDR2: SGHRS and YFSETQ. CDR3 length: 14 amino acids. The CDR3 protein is CASSEDRGNTEAFF. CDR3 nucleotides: TGCGCCAGCAGCGAAGACAGGGGGAACACTGAAGCTTTCTTT.